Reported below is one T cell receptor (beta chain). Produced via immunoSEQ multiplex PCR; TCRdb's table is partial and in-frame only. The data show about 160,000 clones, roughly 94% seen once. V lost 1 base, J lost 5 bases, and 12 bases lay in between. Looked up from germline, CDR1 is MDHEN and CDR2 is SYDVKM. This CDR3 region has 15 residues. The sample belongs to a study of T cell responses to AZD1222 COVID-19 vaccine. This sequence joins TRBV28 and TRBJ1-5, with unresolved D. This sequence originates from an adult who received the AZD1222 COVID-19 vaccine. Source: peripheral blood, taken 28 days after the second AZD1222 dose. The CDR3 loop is CASSLFVRGDQPQHF. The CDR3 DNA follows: TGTGCCAGCAGTTTATTCGTACGGGGAGATCAGCCCCAGCATTTT.